The 18 T cell receptor beta chains presented below share a single source sample, sequenced in a study of CD8+CD57+ T cells in acquired aplastic anemia. The template for TCR beta VDJ and CDR3 sequence profiling was genomic DNA. TCRdb recomputed calls from the reads with MiXCR, one row per CDR3 protein. The sample contains about 160,000 distinct CDR3 sequences, approximately 40% of which appear only once. Source material: sorted CD4+, CD8+, or CD8+CD57+ T cells (not recorded which) from PBMCs. The receptors come from a human donor in good health.

This clonotype was counted between two and nine times. The rearrangement links TRBV10-3 to TRBJ1-2; D not resolved. V lost 7 bases and J 4 bases, leaving 10 bases between the germline ends. Germline loops: CDR1 ENHRY, CDR2 SYGVKD. There are 12 residues in the CDR3. In DNA, the CDR3 is TGTGCCATCAAGAAGGGCTCCTATGGCTACACCTTC. It codes for CAIKKGSYGYTF.

The rearrangement joins TRBV6-5 to TRBJ1-2; D is unclear. V lost 4 bases, J lost 4 bases, and 13 bases lay in between. This CDR3 is built from 14 residues. The V gene's germline CDR1 is MNHEY and CDR2 SVGAGI. The DNA for the CDR3 is TGTGCCAGCAGTTCCGGCCGGGAGGTCTATGGCTACACCTTC. This codes for CASSSGREVYGYTF.

This clonotype has at least ten counts. V usage is TRBV19 and J usage is TRBJ2-1; possible D gene TRBD2, 7 bases. V lost 6 bases to trimming and J lost 5 bases, with 17 bases between them. The CDR3 has 15 residues. CDR1 and CDR2 from the germline V gene are LNHDA and SQIVND (reference sequence). The CDR3 sequence is CASRLGGGGNNEQFF. As DNA, the CDR3 is TGTGCCAGTAGGTTGGGGGGCGGGGGAAACAATGAGCAGTTCTTC.

Comments on this clonotype: At one of its ends the junction is not consistent with the germline gene, which may arise from a read error. The V gene is TRBV29-1, the J gene TRBJ2-7; the match to TRBD1 covers 8 bases. From germline, CDR1 is SQVTM and CDR2 ANQGSEA. The CDR3 is 13 amino acids. DNA for the CDR3: TGTAGCGTCAGGACAGGGCAAACTTACGAGCAGTACTTC. It codes for CSVRTGQTYEQYF.

The chain carries TRBV10-3 and TRBJ2-1; D ambiguous. CDR1 and CDR2 (germline): ENHRY, SYGVKD. The length of the CDR3 is 11 residues. V lost 3 bases and J lost 10, with 7 bases in between. CDR3 loop: CAISDLREQFF. In nucleotides, the CDR3 is TGTGCCATCAGTGACCTCCGGGAGCAGTTCTTC.

This clonotype was detected once. The chain combines TRBV12-3 or TRBV12-4 with TRBJ1-2; D call uncertain. The CDR3 length is 13 residues. Between the trimmed V and J ends, which lost 4 bases and 2 bases, there was a span of 8 bases. CDR3 DNA sequence: TGTGCCAGCAGTTCCCCGGCAAACTATGGCTACACCTTC. Its translation: CASSSPANYGYTF.

V and J are TRBV15 and TRBJ2-3; 11 bases align to TRBD2. Germline values: CDR1 LNHNV, CDR2 YYDKDF (reference sequence). The CDR3 loop spans 15 amino acids. V gave up 1 base and J gave up 3 bases; unmatched junction bases: 0. This CDR3 is CATSRGTSGTDTQYF. CDR3 coding DNA: TGTGCCACCAGCAGAGGGACTAGCGGGACAGATACGCAGTATTTT.

The chain links TRBV29-1 to TRBJ1-2; TRBD1 might be the D (5 bases). The CDR3 contains 11 residues. Germline V gene data show CDR1 as SQVTM and CDR2 as ANQGSEA. V lost 6 bases and J 7 bases, leaving 12 bases between the germline ends. The CDR3 region is CSVGTVGGYTF. The CDR3 bases are TGCAGCGTGGGGACGGTCGGTGGCTACACCTTC.

The count of this clonotype is one. The J gene is TRBJ2-2, the V gene TRBV14; possible D gene TRBD1, 5 bases. V was shortened by 2 bases and J by 5 bases, with 12 bases between the two germline ends. Germline CDR1 reads SGHDN; CDR2 reads FVKESK. The CDR3 spans 15 residues. Here the CDR3 DNA reads TGTGCCAGCAGCCAAAGGTCGACAGATACCGGGGAGCTGTTTTTT. This codes for CASSQRSTDTGELFF.

This clonotype was found many times. V usage is TRBV6-6 and J usage is TRBJ1-2, with 11 nucleotides matching TRBD1. Unmatched junction bases numbered 7, after V lost 2 bases and J lost 5 bases. The length of the CDR3 is 16 residues. Germline CDR1 is MNHNY and CDR2 is SVGAGI (reference sequence). The DNA of the CDR3 is TGTGCCAGCAGTTACCTCAGGACAGGGGGCGGTTATGGCTACACCTTC. Its protein product is CASSYLRTGGGYGYTF.

The sample holds many counts of this clonotype. The V call is TRBV4-1, the J call TRBJ1-6, with 8 bases that match TRBD1. The CDR3 has 15 amino acids. The V segment lost 1 base and the J segment 8 bases; nucleotides outside the gene matches: 4. Germline assignment: CDR1 MGHRA and CDR2 YSYEKL. The CDR3 DNA is TGCGCCAGCAGCCAAGGGACAGGGAATTATTCACCCCTCCACTTT. As protein: CASSQGTGNYSPLHF.

This clonotype was observed many times. The chain joins TRBV20-1 to TRBJ1-1; D may be TRBD1 (5 bases). The germline V gene encodes CDR1 DFQATT and CDR2 SNEGSKA (reference sequence). This CDR3 has 14 residues. Trimming pared 2 bases from V and 0 bases from J, leaving 10 bases between. The CDR3 loop reads CSARPTAMNTEAFF. As DNA, the CDR3 is TGCAGTGCTAGACCGACAGCCATGAACACTGAAGCTTTCTTT.

This clonotype was found many times. V gene TRBV20-1 combines with J gene TRBJ2-1, with unresolved D. The V gene's germline CDR1 is DFQATT and CDR2 SNEGSKA (reference sequence). This CDR3 has 12 residues. V was cut by 0 bases and J by 10 bases, with 10 bases left in between. The CDR3 DNA sequence: TGCAGTGCTAGAGACTTGACGGCAGAGCAGTTCTTC. It is translated as CSARDLTAEQFF.

This clonotype has more than one count but fewer than ten. The rearrangement uses TRBV2 and TRBJ2-1, with TRBD2 matching 13 bases. The J segment lost 9 bases and the V segment lost 2 bases, leaving 4 bases of the junction unmatched. This CDR3 region has 15 residues. Germline V gene data show CDR1 as SNHLY and CDR2 as FYNNEI. The CDR3 is CASSETSGGAGEQFF. The CDR3 DNA is TGTGCCAGCAGTGAAACTAGCGGGGGGGCCGGTGAGCAGTTCTTC.

In DNA, the CDR3 is TGTGCCAGCAGCCTACAGGGGGGGGGGTACCAAGAGACCCAGTACTTC. It specifies CASSLQGGGYQETQYF. The gene calls are TRBV25-1 and TRBJ2-5; possible D gene TRBD1, 8 bases. V was shortened by 6 bases and J by 0 bases, with 17 bases between the two germline ends. Per germline, CDR1 MGHDK and CDR2 SYGVNS. This CDR3 has 16 residues.

This clonotype was picked up a small number of times. The chain uses TRBV3-1 and TRBJ1-6; unclear D gene. The CDR3 has 17 residues. V lost 0 bases and J lost 3, with 12 bases in between. CDR1 is LGHDT, CDR2 YNNKEL, per germline (reference sequence). The CDR3 coding sequence is TGTGCCAGCAGCCAAGAATACGAAAGTTACTATAATTCACCCCTCCACTTT. It translates to CASSQEYESYYNSPLHF.

Remarks on this clonotype: Compared with germline, one end of the junction differs, possibly owing to a read error. The chain combines TRBV7-8 with TRBJ2-7, with a weak D call TRBD1 (5 bases). Germline V gene data show CDR1 as SGHVS and CDR2 as FQNEAQ. The CDR3 loop spans 12 amino acids. The CDR3: CSSSLEAGEQYF. Here the CDR3 DNA reads TGCTCCAGCAGCTTAGAGGCAGGGGAGCAGTACTTC.

In its sample, this clonotype was seen many times. The V gene is TRBV9, the J gene TRBJ1-1; D is possibly TRBD1 (5 bases). Between the trimmed V and J ends, which lost 0 bases and 5 bases, there was a span of 14 bases. CDR3 length equals 15 residues. Germline values: CDR1 SGDLS, CDR2 YYNGEE. The CDR3 is CASSVGVMGQTEAFF. DNA for the CDR3: TGTGCCAGCAGCGTAGGAGTAATGGGGCAAACTGAAGCTTTCTTT.